This TCR beta chain was observed in a study of T and B cells in COVID-19 patients. Whole-study context: Blood was sampled from COVID-19 patients who were either actively infected or recovered. Median age was 34 years in the recovered cohort and 67 years in the active-infection cohort. Whole-study results and caveats: Clonality of TRB repertoires was high in active COVID-19; recovery brought above-healthy diversity and richness.

BIOMED2 TRB-A/B primer pools were used in multiplex TRB PCR. TCRdb itself ran the multiplex PCR reads through MiXCR, one entry per CDR3 protein. The repertoire has about 7,800 distinct CDR3 sequences, 40% of them found once; the top ten carry under 3.5%. This clonotype rates as medium-sized. Its cognate antigen is unknown. There are 16 residues in the CDR3. Germline loops: CDR1 MNHEY, CDR2 SVGEGT. Trimming cost V 2 bases and J 7 bases, with 17 bases left between them. TRB was amplified from about 250-500 ng of blood genomic DNA. What was sequenced was blood. The receptor was derived from a human donor who had recovered from COVID-19. The J gene is TRBJ2-2, the V gene TRBV6-2 or TRBV6-3; tentative D call: TRBD2 (5 bases). In DNA, the CDR3 is TGTGCCAGCAGTTACCCCTCCCCACTAGTTCACGGGGAGCTGTTTTTT. Protein: CASSYPSPLVHGELFF.